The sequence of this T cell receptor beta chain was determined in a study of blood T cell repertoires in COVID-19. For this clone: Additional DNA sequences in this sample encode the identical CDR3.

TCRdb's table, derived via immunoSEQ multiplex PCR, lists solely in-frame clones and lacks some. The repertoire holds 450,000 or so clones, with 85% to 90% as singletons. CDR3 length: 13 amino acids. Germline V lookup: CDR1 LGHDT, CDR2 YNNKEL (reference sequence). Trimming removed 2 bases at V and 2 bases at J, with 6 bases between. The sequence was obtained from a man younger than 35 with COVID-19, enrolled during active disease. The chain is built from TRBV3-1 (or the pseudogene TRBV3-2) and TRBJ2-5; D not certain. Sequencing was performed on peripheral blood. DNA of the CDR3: TGTGCCAGCAGCCAACGGGTTCAAGAGACCCAGTACTTC. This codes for CASSQRVQETQYF.